The clone carrying this T cell receptor (beta chain) was detected many times. This record belongs to a study of neurological immune-mediated disorders. Input was more than 800,000 sorted T cells, either CD4+ or CD8+. With 10-nucleotide random UMIs, 5'RACE was used to make the cDNA. A single run covered 15-18 subjects with over 200 million TCR-beta sequences. TCRdb re-called the 5' RACE reads with MiXCR, one entry per CDR3 protein. The table has about 55,000 distinct CDR3 sequences, 3% to 4% seen once. V shed 5 bases and J shed 5 bases, with 12 bases lying between them. Germline-derived CDR1 and CDR2 are LNHDA and SQIVND (reference sequence). This CDR3 region has 14 residues.

Sequenced material: CD4+ T cells from blood. The chain employs TRBV19 and TRBJ2-2; maybe TRBD1 (6 bases). This TCR came from a woman aged 40 to 50 with multiple sclerosis. CDR3 in amino acids: CASSPGQTTGELFF. The DNA for the CDR3 is TGTGCCAGTAGTCCCGGACAGACTACCGGGGAGCTGTTTTTT. The whole variable domain, remainder taken from reference TRBV19 and TRBJ2-2, is DGGITQSPKYLFRKEGQNVTLSCEQNLNHDAMYWYRQDPGQGLRLIYYSQIVNDFQKGDIAEGYSVSREKKESFPLTVTSAQKNPTAFYLCASSPGQTTGELFFGEGSRLTVL.